This T cell receptor beta chain was identified in a study of T cell responses to AZD1222 COVID-19 vaccine. For the study at large: Second doses were pooled across both intervals (about 4 or about 12 weeks). General study findings and limits: Repertoire samples came only from after the peak T cell response. Nearly half of spike-specific TCRs reportedly go after variant regions that carry no mutations.

Some clones are missing from TCRdb's copy, which holds only in-frame ones; the method was immunoSEQ multiplex PCR. The top ten clones hold approximately 2.2% of a sample with around 150,000 clones, 80% to 95% of them seen once. As concerns this clone: What it recognizes is unknown.

CDR1 and CDR2 (germline): SNHLY, FYNNEI. V lost 5 bases to trimming and J lost 3 bases; unmatched junction nucleotides: 8. The CDR3 consists of 15 residues. V and J are TRBV2 and TRBJ1-1, with 8 bases matching TRBD1. Sequences were derived from peripheral blood, sampled on day 0 of AZD1222 vaccination. The source is an adult in good health. Written as DNA, the CDR3 is TGTGCCAGCAGTAGACAGGGGTTCGGGTACACTGAAGCTTTCTTT. Its translation is CASSRQGFGYTEAFF.